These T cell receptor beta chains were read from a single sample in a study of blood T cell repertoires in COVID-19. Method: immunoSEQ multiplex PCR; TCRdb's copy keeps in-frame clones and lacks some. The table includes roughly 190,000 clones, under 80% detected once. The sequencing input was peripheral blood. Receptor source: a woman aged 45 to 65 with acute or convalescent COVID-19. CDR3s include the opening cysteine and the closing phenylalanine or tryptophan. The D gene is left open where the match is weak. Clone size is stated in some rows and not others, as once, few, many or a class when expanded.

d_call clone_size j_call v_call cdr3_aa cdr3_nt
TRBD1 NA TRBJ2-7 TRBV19 CASSPGTGLYEQYF TGTGCCAGTAGCCCCGGGACAGGTCTCTACGAGCAGTACTTC
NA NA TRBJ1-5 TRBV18 CASSRDSNQPQHF TGTGCCAGCTCCCGGGATAGCAATCAGCCCCAGCATTTT
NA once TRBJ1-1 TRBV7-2 CASSPGGNTEAFF TGTGCCAGCAGCCCCGGGGGGAACACTGAAGCTTTCTTT
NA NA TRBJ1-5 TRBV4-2 CASSQDPRGLSNQPQHF TGTGCCAGCAGCCAAGATCCAAGGGGCCTTAGCAATCAGCCCCAGCATTTT
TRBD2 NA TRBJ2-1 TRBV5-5 CASSLTSGGPYNEQFF TGTGCCAGCAGCTTGACTAGCGGGGGGCCTTACAATGAGCAGTTCTTC
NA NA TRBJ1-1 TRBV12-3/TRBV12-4 CASSRLSTTEAFF TGTGCCAGCAGCCGACTCTCTACCACTGAAGCTTTCTTT
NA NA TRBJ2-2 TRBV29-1 CSVAPGFGTGELFF TGCAGCGTAGCCCCGGGGTTCGGAACCGGGGAGCTGTTTTTT
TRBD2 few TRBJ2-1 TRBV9 CASSVGTSGRVGEQFF TGTGCCAGCAGCGTAGGGACTAGCGGGAGGGTTGGTGAGCAGTTCTTC
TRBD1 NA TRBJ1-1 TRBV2 CASRLDRVNTEAFF TGTGCCAGCAGATTGGACAGGGTCAACACTGAAGCTTTCTTT
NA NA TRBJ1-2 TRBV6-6 CASTTTESLYGYTF TGTGCCAGCACTACGACAGAAAGCCTCTATGGCTACACCTTC
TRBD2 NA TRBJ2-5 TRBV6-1 CASSGLAGGPRKTQYF TGTGCCAGCAGTGGCTTAGCGGGAGGGCCCAGGAAGACCCAGTACTTC
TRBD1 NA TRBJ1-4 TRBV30 CAWSNPGGPNEKLFF TGTGCCTGGAGCAATCCAGGGGGCCCTAATGAAAAACTGTTTTTT
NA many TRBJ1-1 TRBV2 CASSAGQLNEAFF TGTGCCAGCAGTGCCGGACAGCTTAATGAAGCTTTCTTT
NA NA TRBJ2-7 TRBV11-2 CASSLDRGTLIAHEQYF TGTGCCAGCAGCTTAGATCGGGGGACCCTTATAGCCCACGAGCAGTACTTC
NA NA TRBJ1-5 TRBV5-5 CASSSNNQPQHF TGTGCCAGCAGCTCTAACAATCAGCCCCAGCATTTT
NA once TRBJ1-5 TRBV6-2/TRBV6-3 CASSPRDRAPIGPQHF TGTGCCAGCAGCCCTCGGGATAGGGCCCCAATCGGGCCCCAGCATTTT
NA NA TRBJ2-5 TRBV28 CASSSPIRGANQETQYF TGTGCCAGCAGTTCACCTATCAGGGGCGCGAACCAAGAGACCCAGTACTTC
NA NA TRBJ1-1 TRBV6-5 CASSYGWTLNTEAFF TGTGCCAGCAGTTACGGGTGGACATTGAACACTGAAGCTTTCTTT
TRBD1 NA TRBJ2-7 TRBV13 CASSLGGTAKSYEQYF TGTGCCAGCAGCTTAGGCGGGACAGCCAAATCCTACGAGCAGTACTTC
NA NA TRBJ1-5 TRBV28 CASSLRGSGNQPQHF TGTGCCAGCAGTTTAAGAGGGAGCGGAAATCAGCCCCAGCATTTT
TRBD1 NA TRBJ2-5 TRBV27 CASSTGQGFPDQETQYF TGTGCCAGCAGCACGGGACAGGGCTTCCCCGATCAAGAGACCCAGTACTTC
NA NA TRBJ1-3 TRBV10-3 CAISESPGSGNTIYF TGTGCCATCAGTGAGTCGCCAGGGTCTGGAAACACCATATATTTT
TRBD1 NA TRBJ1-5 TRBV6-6 CASSLPPQGSGQPQHF TGTGCCAGCAGTCTCCCGCCACAGGGGTCAGGGCAGCCCCAGCATTTT
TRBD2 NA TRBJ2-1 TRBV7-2 CASSLVGSSGTSSYNEQFF TGTGCCAGCAGCTTAGTGGGGTCTAGCGGCACGAGCTCCTACAATGAGCAGTTCTTC
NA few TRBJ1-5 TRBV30 CAWNLGSGQPQHF TGTGCCTGGAACCTCGGATCGGGTCAGCCCCAGCATTTT
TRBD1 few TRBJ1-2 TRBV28 CASSLSTGVGYGYTF TGTGCCAGCAGTTTGTCCACAGGGGTGGGCTATGGCTACACCTTC
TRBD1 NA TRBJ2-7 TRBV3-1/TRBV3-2 CASSQGQGPLRQYF TGTGCCAGCAGCCAAGGACAGGGACCTTTGAGGCAGTACTTC
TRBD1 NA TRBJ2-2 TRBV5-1 CASSQDKGTGNTGELFF TGCGCCAGCAGCCAAGACAAGGGGACAGGGAACACCGGGGAGCTGTTTTTT
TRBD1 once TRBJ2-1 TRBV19 CASSRDRTGQGIYNEQFF TGTGCCAGTAGTAGAGATAGAACGGGACAGGGGATTTACAATGAGCAGTTCTTC
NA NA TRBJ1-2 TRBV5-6 CASSPQGGLDGYTF TGTGCCAGCAGCCCCCAAGGGGGATTGGACGGCTACACCTTC
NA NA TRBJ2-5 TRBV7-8 CASSLDRSRGTQYF TGTGCCAGCAGCTTAGACAGGTCTCGTGGGACCCAGTACTTC
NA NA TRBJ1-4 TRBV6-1 CASSDRGRGEKLFF TGTGCCAGCAGTGACCGAGGGCGGGGGGAAAAACTGTTTTTT
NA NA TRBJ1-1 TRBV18 CASSPVVSETEAFF TGTGCCAGCTCACCAGTGGTTAGTGAAACTGAAGCTTTCTTT
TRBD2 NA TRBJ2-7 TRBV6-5 CASSYSYRGSSYEQYF TGTGCCAGCAGTTACTCGTACCGCGGGAGCTCCTACGAGCAGTACTTC
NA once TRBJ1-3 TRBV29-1 CSVGQTGGNTIYF TGCAGCGTTGGGCAGACGGGTGGAAACACCATATATTTT
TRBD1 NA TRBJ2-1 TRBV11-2 CATHTGGDEQFF TGTGCCACTCACACAGGGGGCGATGAGCAGTTCTTC
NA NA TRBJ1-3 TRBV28 CAAGEGGASGNTIYF TGTGCCGCAGGGGAGGGTGGGGCGAGTGGAAACACCATATATTTT
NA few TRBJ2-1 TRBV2 CASKTGRNNEQFF TGTGCCAGCAAGACAGGTCGGAACAATGAGCAGTTCTTC
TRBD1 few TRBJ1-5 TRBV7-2 CASSLRTGDNQPQHF TGTGCCAGCAGCTTGAGGACAGGGGACAATCAGCCCCAGCATTTT
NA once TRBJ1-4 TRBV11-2 CASSSFAEEKLFF TGTGCCAGCAGCTCCTTCGCGGAGGAAAAACTGTTTTTT
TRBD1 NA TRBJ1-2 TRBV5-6 CASSLGQGRGNYGYTF TGTGCCAGCAGCCTGGGACAGGGGAGGGGTAACTATGGCTACACCTTC
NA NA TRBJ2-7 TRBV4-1 CASSLTDSSYEQYF TGCGCCAGCAGCCTAACCGACAGCTCCTACGAGCAGTACTTC
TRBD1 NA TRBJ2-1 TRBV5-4 CASSRDRASSYNEQFF TGTGCCAGCAGCCGTGACAGGGCGAGCTCCTACAATGAGCAGTTCTTC
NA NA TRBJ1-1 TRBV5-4 CASSSGTRPGGTEAFF TGTGCCAGCAGTTCTGGGACTCGCCCCGGCGGCACTGAAGCTTTCTTT
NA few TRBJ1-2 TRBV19 CASTPGQYGYTF TGTGCCAGTACCCCTGGACAGTATGGCTACACCTTC
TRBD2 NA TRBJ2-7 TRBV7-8 CASSFPGGLAGGRSSYEQYF TGTGCCAGCAGCTTTCCCGGGGGACTAGCGGGGGGCCGGAGCTCCTACGAGCAGTACTTC
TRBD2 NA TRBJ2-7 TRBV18 CASSPGLAGEGNYEQYF TGTGCCAGCTCTCCGGGACTAGCGGGAGAGGGTAACTACGAGCAGTACTTC
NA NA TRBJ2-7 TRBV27 CASSLSAAGWHEQYF TGTGCCAGCAGTTTATCGGCGGCAGGGTGGCACGAGCAGTACTTC
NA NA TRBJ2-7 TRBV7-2 CASTPGGVWEQYF TGTGCCAGCACCCCCGGCGGCGTCTGGGAGCAGTACTTC
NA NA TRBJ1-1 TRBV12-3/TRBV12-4 CASSLQVGLGAFF TGTGCCAGCAGTTTGCAGGTGGGGCTCGGAGCTTTCTTT
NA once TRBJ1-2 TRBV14 CASSPSRFRGYGYTF TGTGCCAGCAGCCCCTCCAGGTTCAGGGGCTATGGCTACACCTTC
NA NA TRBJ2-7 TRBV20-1 CRGTRGYEQYF TGCAGGGGGACCAGGGGCTACGAGCAGTACTTC
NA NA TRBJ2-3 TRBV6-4 CASSDSTLAWTDTQYF TGTGCCAGCAGTGACTCGACCCTAGCGTGGACAGATACGCAGTATTTT
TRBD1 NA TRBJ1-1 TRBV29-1 CSVTGQGYTEAFF TGCAGCGTTACAGGACAGGGGTACACTGAAGCTTTCTTT
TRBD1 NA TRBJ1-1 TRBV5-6 CASSYRTGRVNTEAFF TGTGCCAGCAGCTATAGGACAGGGCGGGTGAACACTGAAGCTTTCTTT
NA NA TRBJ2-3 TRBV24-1 CATSDTGGTDTQYF TGTGCCACCAGTGATACCGGTGGCACAGATACGCAGTATTTT
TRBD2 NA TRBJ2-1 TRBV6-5 CASSTGLISNEQFF TGTGCCAGCAGCACGGGACTAATTTCCAATGAGCAGTTCTTC